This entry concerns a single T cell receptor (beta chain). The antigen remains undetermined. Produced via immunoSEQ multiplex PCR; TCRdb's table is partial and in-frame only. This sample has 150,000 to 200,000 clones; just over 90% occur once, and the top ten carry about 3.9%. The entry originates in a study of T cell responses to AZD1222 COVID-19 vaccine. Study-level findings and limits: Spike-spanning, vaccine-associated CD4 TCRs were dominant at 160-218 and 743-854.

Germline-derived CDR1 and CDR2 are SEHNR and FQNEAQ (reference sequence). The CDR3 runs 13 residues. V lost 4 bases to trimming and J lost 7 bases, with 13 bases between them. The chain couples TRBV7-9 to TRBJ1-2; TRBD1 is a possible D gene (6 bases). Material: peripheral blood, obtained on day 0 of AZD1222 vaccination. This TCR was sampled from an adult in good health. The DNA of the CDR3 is TGTGCCAGCAGCTCGGAGGGACAACTTGGCTACACCTTC. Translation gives CASSSEGQLGYTF.